This TCR beta chain is from a study of graft-versus-host responses after intestinal transplantation. The V gene's germline CDR1 is SGHVS and CDR2 FQNEAQ. The CDR3 sequence is 18 residues long. Trimming removed 5 bases from V and 1 base from J; junction bases left unmatched: 12. The method was immunoSEQ multiplex PCR; TCRdb's version includes in-frame clones alone and lacks a portion of them. Seen here are roughly 14,000 clones, over 75% observed once, and the top ten hold approximately 7%. Sequencing was performed on bone marrow, taken nearly 130 days after intestinal transplantation. The chain links TRBV7-8 to TRBJ2-7, with 12 bases fitting TRBD2. The TCR was taken from a human patient who received an intestinal transplant, so some T cells may come from the graft donor. CDR3 protein: CASSLTGLAGPNSYEQYF. CDR3 coding DNA: TGTGCCAGCAGCCTCACGGGACTAGCGGGCCCTAATTCCTACGAGCAGTACTTC.